These 24 T cell receptor beta chains originate from one sample sequenced in a study of OX40 agonist ivuxolimab in advanced cancers. Generated by immunoSEQ multiplex PCR, the TCRdb table keeps only in-frame clones and is missing some. The sample records tens of thousands of clones, roughly 80% being singletons. This specimen consisted of CD4+ or CD8+ T cells sorted from blood, obtained in a trial of the OX40 agonist ivuxolimab. The receptors here all came from an adult with an advanced solid tumor such as melanoma, head and neck, liver or kidney cancer.

V usage is TRBV28 and J usage is TRBJ2-7; TRBD1 is a possible D gene (5 bases). The CDR3 runs to 15 residues. CDR1 is MDHEN, CDR2 SYDVKM, per germline. With 3 bases removed from V and 3 bases from J, the gap between germline ends came to 15 bases. The CDR3 reads CASSFSQGNIYEQYF. DNA for the CDR3: TGTGCCAGCAGTTTTTCGCAGGGTAATATCTACGAGCAGTACTTC.

V usage is TRBV5-1 and J usage is TRBJ2-1, with 15 bases identical to TRBD2. The CDR3 covers 17 residues. Trimming at V came to 2 bases and at J to 7 bases, leaving 7 bases not matched to a gene. Germline V gives CDR1 SGHRS, CDR2 YFSETQ. CDR3 sequence: CASSFSQGLAGGNEQFF. CDR3 sequence (DNA): TGCGCCAGCAGCTTTTCTCAAGGACTAGCGGGAGGGAATGAGCAGTTCTTC.

Comments on this clone: The junction does not match germline at one end; this may be a read error. This chain connects TRBV5-8 to TRBJ1-3, with TRBD1 identical over 9 bases. The germline V gene encodes CDR1 SGHTS and CDR2 YDEGEE. This CDR3 comprises 14 residues. The CDR3 here is CASSSDRGGNAIYF. In nucleotides, the CDR3 is TGTGCCAGCAGCTCGGACAGGGGAGGAAACGCCATATATTTT. The variable domain in full, with the rest retrieved from reference TRBV5-8 and TRBJ1-3, is EAGVTQSPTHLIKTRGQQATLRCSPISGHTSVYWYQQALGLGLQFLLWYDEGEERNRGNFPPRFSGRQFPNYSSELNVNALELEDSALYLCASSSDRGGNAIYFGEGSWLTVV.

This chain links TRBV7-8 with TRBJ1-5, with 8 bases lining up with TRBD1. Germline CDR1 is SGHVS and CDR2 is FQNEAQ. Unmatched junction bases numbered 14, after V lost 3 bases and J lost 1 base. The CDR3 covers 19 residues. CDR3 DNA sequence: TGTGCCAGCAGCTTCCGACAGGGGCCCTCCGGTCGGAGCAATCAGCCCCAGCATTTT. This gives the protein CASSFRQGPSGRSNQPQHF.

The chain is built from TRBV7-2 and TRBJ1-2; D uncertain. Germline CDR1 is SGHTA and CDR2 is FQGNSA. This CDR3 has 14 residues. The germline V and J ends were trimmed by 5 bases and 7 bases, with 17 bases remaining between them. The CDR3: CASSHPGRVGGYTF. The CDR3 DNA is TGTGCCAGCAGCCACCCTGGGAGGGTCGGTGGCTACACCTTC.

The rearrangement links TRBV30 to TRBJ2-5; 10 positions agree with TRBD1. This CDR3 is 12 amino acids long. V gave up 5 bases and J gave up 5 bases; unmatched junction bases: 2. The germline V gene has CDR1 GTSNPN and CDR2 SVGIG (reference sequence). The CDR3 loop is CAWDRGPETQYF. DNA for the CDR3: TGTGCCTGGGACAGGGGGCCGGAGACCCAGTACTTC.

This clone occurred once. The chain has TRBV5-3 and TRBJ2-7; 8 nucleotides align to TRBD1. TRBV5-3 is designated an ORF whose function remains uncertain. V was pared by 1 base and J by 3 bases, with 6 bases of the junction left unmatched. The CDR3 covers 15 residues. The CDR3 DNA reads as TGTGCCAGAAGCTTGAGGGACAGGAGGTTCTACGAGCAGTACTTC. Translation: CARSLRDRRFYEQYF.

This clone appeared a single time. The chain is built from TRBV2 and TRBJ2-7; no clear D gene. Germline assignment: CDR1 SNHLY and CDR2 FYNNEI. Trimming left V 4 bases short and J 7 bases short, with 8 bases between. This CDR3 is built from 11 residues. The CDR3 protein is CASSAWEEQYF. CDR3 in DNA: TGTGCCAGCAGTGCCTGGGAAGAGCAGTACTTC. The whole variable domain, remainder taken from reference TRBV2 and TRBJ2-7, is EPEVTQTPSHQVTQMGQEVILRCVPISNHLYFYWYRQILGQKVEFLVSFYNNEISEKSEIFDDQFSVERPDGSNFTLKIRSTKLEDSAMYFCASSAWEEQYFGPGTRLTVT.

The chain employs TRBV7-2 and TRBJ1-2, with 9 bases aligning to TRBD1. The CDR3 runs to 16 residues. Germline CDR1 is SGHTA and CDR2 is FQGNSA. Losses at the gene ends were 0 bases for V and 2 bases for J; bases not matched to a gene: 4. CDR3 protein: CASSLAGGTGNYGYTF. The CDR3, as DNA: TGTGCCAGCAGCTTAGCGGGCGGGACAGGGAACTATGGCTACACCTTC.

The J gene is TRBJ2-2, the V gene TRBV5-1, with D maybe TRBD2 (5 bases). The germline CDR1 and CDR2 sequences are SGHRS and YFSETQ. CDR3 size: 17 residues. V was shortened by 4 bases and J by 0 bases, with 16 bases between the two germline ends. The CDR3 protein is CASSPGPSGANTGELFF. The CDR3 nucleotides are TGCGCCAGCAGCCCTGGCCCGAGCGGCGCGAACACCGGGGAGCTGTTTTTT.

CDR3 in DNA: TGTGCCAGCAGTCCCGACTCTGGGGCCAACGTCCTGACTTTC. Residues: CASSPDSGANVLTF. The rearrangement links TRBV6-6 to TRBJ2-6; D ambiguous. This CDR3 spans 14 amino acids. Trimming left V 5 bases short and J 0 bases short, with 5 bases between. CDR1 and CDR2 from the germline V gene are MNHNY and SVGAGI (reference sequence).

This chain links TRBV2 with TRBJ1-3; D ambiguous. The germline V and J ends were trimmed by 2 bases and 4 bases, with 6 bases remaining between them. The germline V gene has CDR1 SNHLY and CDR2 FYNNEI. This CDR3 contains 13 residues. CDR3 sequence reads: CASSERTGNTIYF. The CDR3 nucleotides read TGTGCCAGCAGTGAACGAACGGGAAACACCATATATTTT.

This clone was picked up a small number of times. The chain employs TRBV7-2 and TRBJ1-6; TRBD1 matches at 8 bases. Trimming removed 2 bases from V and 7 bases from J; junction bases left unmatched: 13. CDR3 length: 18 residues. Per germline, CDR1 SGHTA and CDR2 FQGNSA. The CDR3 DNA reads TGTGCCAGCAGCTTAAATCAGGGGGCAGCCCCCGGCAATTCACCCCTCCACTTT. Translated: CASSLNQGAAPGNSPLHF.

The chain uses TRBV29-1 and TRBJ2-1; tentatively, D is TRBD1 (6 bases). CDR3 length equals 17 residues. Trimming pared 5 bases from V and 1 base from J, leaving 21 bases between. In germline, CDR1 is SQVTM, CDR2 ANQGSEA. The CDR3 reads CSVNLSGRDTSYNEQFF. In nucleotides, the CDR3 is TGCAGCGTTAACCTTAGTGGAAGGGACACTTCCTACAATGAGCAGTTCTTC.

This sequence joins TRBV5-1 and TRBJ1-4; tentatively, D is TRBD1 (6 bases). Germline lookup yields CDR1 SGHRS and CDR2 YFSETQ. Trimming took off 1 base at V and 8 bases at J, with 15 bases between the two ends. CDR3 size: 15 residues. CDR3 sequence reads: CASSLWKGVEEKLFF. The DNA of the CDR3 is TGCGCCAGCAGCTTGTGGAAGGGGGTAGAAGAAAAACTGTTTTTT.

This clone occurred once. The chain has TRBV29-1 and TRBJ2-1; TRBD2 aligns across 7 bases. With V trimmed by 4 bases and J by 15 bases, 6 bases remained unmatched. Germline loops: CDR1 SQVTM, CDR2 ANQGSEA. The CDR3 contains 10 residues. CDR3 amino acids: CSVVGEGMFF. CDR3 DNA: TGCAGCGTTGTGGGGGAGGGGATGTTCTTC.

This chain connects TRBV28 to TRBJ1-2; tentatively, D is TRBD1 (5 bases). The CDR3 spans 13 residues. Germline V gene data show CDR1 as MDHEN and CDR2 as SYDVKM. The germline V and J ends were trimmed by 6 bases and 7 bases, with 15 bases remaining between them. The CDR3 protein is CASRPPQGSGYTF. In nucleotides, the CDR3 is TGTGCCAGCAGACCCCCCCAGGGAAGTGGCTACACCTTC.

This clone came up a few times. V usage is TRBV27 and J usage is TRBJ1-3, with D maybe TRBD1 (5 bases). Germline CDR1 and CDR2: MNHEY and SMNVEV (reference sequence). This CDR3 contains 14 residues. V shed 4 bases and J shed 10 bases, with 17 bases lying between them. The CDR3 nucleotides are TGTGCCAGCAGTTCCGCCGGGGGAGGGAGGACCATATATTTT. It is translated as CASSSAGGGRTIYF.

CDR3 in amino acids: CASSESGQYYGYTF. In DNA, the CDR3 is TGTGCCAGCAGTGAATCGGGACAGTACTATGGCTACACCTTC. The chain carries TRBV6-5 and TRBJ1-2; 7 bases are a match to TRBD1. The CDR3 loop spans 14 amino acids. The V gene end was trimmed by 5 bases and the J gene end by 3 bases; junction bases not matched to a gene: 6. The germline gives CDR1 MNHEY, CDR2 SVGAGI.

The rearrangement links TRBV4-3 to TRBJ1-1; D not certain. Germline V lookup: CDR1 LGHNA, CDR2 YSLEER. Trimming removed 0 bases at V and 4 bases at J, with 12 bases between. The CDR3 is 15 amino acids. Here the CDR3 reads CASSQEAFRSTEAFF. CDR3 sequence (DNA): TGCGCCAGCAGCCAAGAGGCCTTCCGGAGCACTGAAGCTTTCTTT.

The J gene is TRBJ2-7, the V gene TRBV11-3; 8 nucleotides line up with TRBD2. Germline V gene sequence: CDR1 SGHNT, CDR2 YENEEA. The CDR3 is 15 residues long. The junction had 12 bases not matched to a gene; V was cut back by 5 bases and J by 6 bases. The CDR3 loop reads CASSPSPGLVGEQYF. CDR3 coding DNA: TGTGCCAGCAGCCCCAGCCCGGGACTAGTGGGCGAGCAGTACTTC.

The chain recombines TRBV19 with TRBJ1-1; 7 bases are a match to TRBD1. The CDR3 is made up of 13 amino acids. With V trimmed by 6 bases and J by 0 bases, 1 base remained unmatched. The germline CDR1 and CDR2 sequences are LNHDA and SQIVND (reference sequence). CDR3 bases: TGTGCCAGTAGGGACAGGTTGAACACTGAAGCTTTCTTT. Translated: CASRDRLNTEAFF.

This rearrangement joins TRBV7-6 to TRBJ1-6; the match to TRBD1 covers 9 bases. The length of the CDR3 is 15 residues. Germline CDR1 reads SGHVS; CDR2 reads FNYEAQ. V shed 5 bases and J 11 bases; nucleotides not matched to a gene: 10. CDR3 sequence (DNA): TGTGCCAGCAGCGCAACCGGGACAGGGAACGCACCCCTCCACTTT. Amino acids: CASSATGTGNAPLHF. The full variable domain, with the rest looked up from reference TRBV7-6 and TRBJ1-6, is GAGVSQSPRYKVTKRGQDVALRCDPISGHVSLYWYRQALGQGPEFLTYFNYEAQQDKSGLPNDRFSAERPEGSISTLTIQRTEQRDSAMYRCASSATGTGNAPLHFGNGTRLTVT.

This clone was found a few times. The chain has TRBV27 and TRBJ2-3; weak D call: TRBD2 (6 bases). This CDR3 region has 15 residues. Germline lookup yields CDR1 MNHEY and CDR2 SMNVEV (reference sequence). V was shortened by 0 bases and J by 4 bases, with 11 bases between the two germline ends. The CDR3 here is CASSLSPTSSDTQYF. DNA for the CDR3: TGTGCCAGCAGTTTATCGCCGACTAGTTCAGATACGCAGTATTTT.